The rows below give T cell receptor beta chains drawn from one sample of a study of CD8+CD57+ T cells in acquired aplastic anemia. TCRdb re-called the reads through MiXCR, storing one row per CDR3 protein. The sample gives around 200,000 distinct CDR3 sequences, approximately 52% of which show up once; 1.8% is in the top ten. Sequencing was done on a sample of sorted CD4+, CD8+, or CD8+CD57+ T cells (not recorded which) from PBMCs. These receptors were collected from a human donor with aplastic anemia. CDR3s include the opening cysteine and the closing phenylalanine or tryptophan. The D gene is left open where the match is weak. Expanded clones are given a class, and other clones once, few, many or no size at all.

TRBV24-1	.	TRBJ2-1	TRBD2	TGTGCCACCAGGACTAGCGGGGGCATCAATGAGCAGTTCTTC	CATRTSGGINEQFF
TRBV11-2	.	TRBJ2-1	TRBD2	TGTGCCAGCAGCTTTAGGGGGGAGAGACTAGCGGCCTTCAATGAGCAGTTCTTC	CASSFRGERLAAFNEQFF
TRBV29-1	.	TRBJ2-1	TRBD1	TGCAGCGTTGAAGTAGGGACAGGGACGTTTGGCAATGAGCAGTTCTTC	CSVEVGTGTFGNEQFF
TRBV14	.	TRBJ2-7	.	TGTGCCAGCAGCCAAGAGCTAGTTCCCATCGAGCAGTACTTC	CASSQELVPIEQYF
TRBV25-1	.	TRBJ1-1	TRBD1	TGTGCCAGCAGTGCCTCGACAGGGCTCACTGAAGCTTTCTTT	CASSASTGLTEAFF
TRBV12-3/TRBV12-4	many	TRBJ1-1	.	TGTGCCAGCAGTTTAGATCTCTACGGAGCGAACACTGAAGCTTTCTTT	CASSLDLYGANTEAFF
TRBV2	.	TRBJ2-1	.	TGTGCCAGCAAGATGGCTAGAAGGAACTTGGACAATGAGCAGTTCTTC	CASKMARRNLDNEQFF
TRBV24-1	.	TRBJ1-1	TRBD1	TGTGCCACCAGTGACACGGGACAGGGAACTGAAGCTTTCTTT	CATSDTGQGTEAFF
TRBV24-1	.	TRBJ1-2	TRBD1	TGTGCCACCAGTGCCCCCCAAGGACAGGGGGTCGCTGGCTACACCTTC	CATSAPQGQGVAGYTF
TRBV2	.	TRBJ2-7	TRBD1	TGTGCCAGCAGGTCCGGGACAGGGTCCTGCGAGCAGTACTTC	CASRSGTGSCEQYF
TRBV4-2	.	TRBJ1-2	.	TGTGCCAGCAGCCAAGAGGACCACCTTAACTATGGCTACACCTTC	CASSQEDHLNYGYTF
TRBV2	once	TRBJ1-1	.	TGTGCCAGCAGTGAATATGGTTGTTTAGTGGCTTTCTTT	CASSEYGCLVAFF
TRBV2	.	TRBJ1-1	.	TGTGCCAGCAGTCGTCAAATGGAGGCTTTCTTT	CASSRQMEAFF
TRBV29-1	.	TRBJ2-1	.	TGCAGCGTTGGTTGGTCCGCGAGGGAGCAGTTCTTC	CSVGWSAREQFF
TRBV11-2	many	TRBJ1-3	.	TGTGCCAGCAGCTTGACGGGGTACTCTCTCTCTGGAAACACCATATATTTT	CASSLTGYSLSGNTIYF
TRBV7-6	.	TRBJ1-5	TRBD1	TGTGCCAGCAGCTTATCCTCGGGACAGGGCGTCGTTAGCAATCAGCCCCAGCATTTT	CASSLSSGQGVVSNQPQHF
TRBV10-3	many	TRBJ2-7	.	TGTGCCATCAGTGGGACAGCTCCTACCTACGAGCAGTACTTC	CAISGTAPTYEQYF
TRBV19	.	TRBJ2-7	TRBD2	TGTGCCAGTAGTCTGACGACTAGCGGGAGCGGCGAGCAGTACTTC	CASSLTTSGSGEQYF
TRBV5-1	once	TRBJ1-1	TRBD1	TGCGCCAGCAGCTCGATACAGGGGGTCGCTTTCTTT	CASSSIQGVAFF
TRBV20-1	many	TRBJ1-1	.	TGCAGTGCTAGAGATCCCCCGTTTGCTTTCTTT	CSARDPPFAFF
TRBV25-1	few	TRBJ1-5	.	TGTGCCAGCAGTGGCGTGGAGAGCAATCAGCCCCAGCATTTT	CASSGVESNQPQHF
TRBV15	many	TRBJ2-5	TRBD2	TGTGCCACCAGCAGAGGGAAGAGGGAGGGCCAAGAGACCCAGTACTTC	CATSRGKREGQETQYF
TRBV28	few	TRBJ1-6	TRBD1	TGTGCCAGCAGATCCGGGACAGAGAATTCACCCCTCCACTTT	CASRSGTENSPLHF
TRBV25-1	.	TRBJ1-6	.	TGTGCCAGCAGTGAGGACTCCTATAATTCACCCCTCCACTTT	CASSEDSYNSPLHF
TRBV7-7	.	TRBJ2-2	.	TGTGCTAGCAGCTCTGAGCGCGGGGAGCTGTTTTTT	CASSSERGELFF
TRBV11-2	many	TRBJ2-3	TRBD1	TGTGCCAGCAGCCAAAGACAGGGGGCTGGAGATACGCAGTATTTT	CASSQRQGAGDTQYF
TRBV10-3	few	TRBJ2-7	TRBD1	TGTGCATCTTCCCAGGGACAGTCCTACGAGCAGTACTTC	CASSQGQSYEQYF
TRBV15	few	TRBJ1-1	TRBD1	TGTGCCACCAGCAGAAGTACAGGGGCTGTAACTTTCTTT	CATSRSTGAVTFF
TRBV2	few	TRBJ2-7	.	TGTGCCAGCGATTCGGGTCGTCCGTACGAGCAGTACTTC	CASDSGRPYEQYF
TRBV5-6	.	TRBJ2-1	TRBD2	TGTGCCAGCAGCTTGGGGAGCGGGAGCTACAATGAGCAGTTCTTC	CASSLGSGSYNEQFF
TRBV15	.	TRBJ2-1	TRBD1	TGTGCCACCAGCAAGGACAGGGGGCGGAATGAGCAGTTCTTC	CATSKDRGRNEQFF